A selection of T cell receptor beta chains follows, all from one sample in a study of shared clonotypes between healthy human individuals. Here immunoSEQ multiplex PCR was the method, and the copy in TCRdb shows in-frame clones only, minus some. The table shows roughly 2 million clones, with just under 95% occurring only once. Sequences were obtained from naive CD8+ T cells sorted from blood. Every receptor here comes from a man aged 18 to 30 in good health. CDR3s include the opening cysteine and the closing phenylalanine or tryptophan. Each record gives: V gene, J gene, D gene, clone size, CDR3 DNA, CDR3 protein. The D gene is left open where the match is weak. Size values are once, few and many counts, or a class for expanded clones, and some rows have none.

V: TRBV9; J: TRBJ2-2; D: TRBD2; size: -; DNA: TGTGCCAGCAGCGTAGATGGCGGGGGGAACACCGGGGAGCTGTTTTTT; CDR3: CASSVDGGGNTGELFF
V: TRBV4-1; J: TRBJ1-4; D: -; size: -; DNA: TGCGCCAGCAGCCAAGACCGAGGACTAGAAAAACTGTTTTTT; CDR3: CASSQDRGLEKLFF
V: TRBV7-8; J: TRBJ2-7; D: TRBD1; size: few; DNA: TGTGCCAGCAGCTTTTCCGGGACAGGCTACGAGCAGTACTTC; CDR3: CASSFSGTGYEQYF
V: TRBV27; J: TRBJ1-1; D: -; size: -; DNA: TGTGCCAGCAGTCCGCTCGGGTCGAACACTGAAGCTTTCTTT; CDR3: CASSPLGSNTEAFF
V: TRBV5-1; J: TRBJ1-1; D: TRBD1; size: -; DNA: TGCGCCAGCAGCTTCCGACAGGGGAACACTGAAGCTTTCTTT; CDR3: CASSFRQGNTEAFF
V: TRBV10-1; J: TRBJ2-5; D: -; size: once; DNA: TGCGCCAGCTCGACGGATATCCAAGAGACCCAGTACTTC; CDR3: CASSTDIQETQYF
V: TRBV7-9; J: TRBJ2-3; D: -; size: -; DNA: TGTGCCAGCAGCTGGGCCTGGGATACGCAGTATTTT; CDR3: CASSWAWDTQYF
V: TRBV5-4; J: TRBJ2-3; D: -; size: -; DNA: TGTGCCAGCAGCTTGGACACAGATACGCAGTATTTT; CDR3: CASSLDTDTQYF
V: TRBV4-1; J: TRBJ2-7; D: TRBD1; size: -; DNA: TGCGCCAGCAGCCAGCCCCGGGACAGCGGCTCCTACGAGCAGTACTTC; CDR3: CASSQPRDSGSYEQYF
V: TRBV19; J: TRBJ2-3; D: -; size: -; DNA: TGTGCCAGTAGTAACGGTAGGGGTACAGATACGCAGTATTTT; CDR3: CASSNGRGTDTQYF
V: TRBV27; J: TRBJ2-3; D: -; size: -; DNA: TGTGCCAGCAGTTTATACCCCGGGACGACAGATACGCAGTATTTT; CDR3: CASSLYPGTTDTQYF
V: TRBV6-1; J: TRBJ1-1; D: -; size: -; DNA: TGTGCCAGCAGTGAAGGGAAGGGCCTCGGCACTGAAGCTTTCTTT; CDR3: CASSEGKGLGTEAFF
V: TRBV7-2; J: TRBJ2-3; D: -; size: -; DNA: TGTGCCAGCAGCCCAAGGGTAACTAGCACAGATACGCAGTATTTT; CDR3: CASSPRVTSTDTQYF
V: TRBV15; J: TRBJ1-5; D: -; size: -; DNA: TGTGCCACCAGCAGAGTAGGTGGGCCAAATCAGCCCCAGCATTTT; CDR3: CATSRVGGPNQPQHF
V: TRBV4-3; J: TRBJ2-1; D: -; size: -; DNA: TGCGCCAGCAGCCAAGAGGTGGGAACCTACAATGAGCAGTTCTTC; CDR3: CASSQEVGTYNEQFF
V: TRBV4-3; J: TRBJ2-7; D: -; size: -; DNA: TGCGCCAGCAGCCACCCCGGGGGCGAGCAGTACTTC; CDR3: CASSHPGGEQYF
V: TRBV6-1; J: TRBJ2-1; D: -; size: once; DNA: TGTGCCAGCAGTGAAGACCCCGCCTACCGGGTCGGTGAGCAGTTCTTC; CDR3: CASSEDPAYRVGEQFF
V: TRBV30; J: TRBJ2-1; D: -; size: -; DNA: TGTGCCTGGAGGGGACATAGGAGTGAGCAGTTCTTC; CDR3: CAWRGHRSEQFF
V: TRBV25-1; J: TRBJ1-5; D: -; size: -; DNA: TGTGCCAGCAGCGGCGGGGGGGTACAGCCCCAGCATTTT; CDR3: CASSGGGVQPQHF
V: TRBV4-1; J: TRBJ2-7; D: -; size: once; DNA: TGCGCCAGCAGCCAAGATACGTCTAGGCCTCCCTCCTACGAGCAGTACTTC; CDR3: CASSQDTSRPPSYEQYF
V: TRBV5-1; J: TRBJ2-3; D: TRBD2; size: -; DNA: TGCGCCAGCAGCGACCGGACTAGGCATACGCAGTATTTT; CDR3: CASSDRTRHTQYF
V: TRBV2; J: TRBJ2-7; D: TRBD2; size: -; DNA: TGTGCCAGCAGTGAAGACCCGCGGGGGTCCTACGAGCAGTACTTC; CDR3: CASSEDPRGSYEQYF
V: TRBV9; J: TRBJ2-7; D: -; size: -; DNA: TGTGCCAGCAGCGTAGAAGCGGAGGCCTACGAGCAGTACTTC; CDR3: CASSVEAEAYEQYF
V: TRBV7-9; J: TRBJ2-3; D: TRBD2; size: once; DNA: TGTGCCAGCAGCTCCCTAGCGGGGGGGCCTGGAGATACGCAGTATTTT; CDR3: CASSSLAGGPGDTQYF
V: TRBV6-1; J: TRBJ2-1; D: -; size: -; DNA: TGTGCCAGCAGTGAGGGACGGACCGCGTACAATGAGCAGTTCTTC; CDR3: CASSEGRTAYNEQFF
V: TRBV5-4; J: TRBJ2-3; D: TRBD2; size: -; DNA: TGTGCCAGCAGTCTGCTGGGACTAGGGGAGAGCACAGATACGCAGTATTTT; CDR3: CASSLLGLGESTDTQYF
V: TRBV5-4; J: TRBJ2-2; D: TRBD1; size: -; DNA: TGTGCCAGCACCAATGACAGGGGGCTCACCGGGGAGCTGTTTTTT; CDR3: CASTNDRGLTGELFF
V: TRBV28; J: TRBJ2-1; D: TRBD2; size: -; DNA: TGTGCCAGCAATAGTCCGGGACTAGCGGGGGGATACAATGAGCAGTTCTTC; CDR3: CASNSPGLAGGYNEQFF
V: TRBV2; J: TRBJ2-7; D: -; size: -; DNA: TGTGCCAGCAGCTATGGGGGAAGCTCCTACGAGCAGTACTTC; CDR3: CASSYGGSSYEQYF
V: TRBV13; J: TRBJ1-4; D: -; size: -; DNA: TGTGCCAGCAGCTCGGGACTCCAGGGAAAACTGTTTTTT; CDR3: CASSSGLQGKLFF
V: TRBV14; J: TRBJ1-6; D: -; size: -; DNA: TGTGCCAGCAGCCAAGGAGGGTTGTCACCCCTCCACTTT; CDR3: CASSQGGLSPLHF
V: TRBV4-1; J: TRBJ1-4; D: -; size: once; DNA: TGCGCCAGCAGCCAAAGATCTGGGGGTGTAAGTGAAAAACTGTTTTTT; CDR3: CASSQRSGGVSEKLFF
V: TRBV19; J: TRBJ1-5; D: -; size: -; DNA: TGTGCCAGTAGCCAACGAACGGAGTATAGCAATCAGCCCCAGCATTTT; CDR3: CASSQRTEYSNQPQHF